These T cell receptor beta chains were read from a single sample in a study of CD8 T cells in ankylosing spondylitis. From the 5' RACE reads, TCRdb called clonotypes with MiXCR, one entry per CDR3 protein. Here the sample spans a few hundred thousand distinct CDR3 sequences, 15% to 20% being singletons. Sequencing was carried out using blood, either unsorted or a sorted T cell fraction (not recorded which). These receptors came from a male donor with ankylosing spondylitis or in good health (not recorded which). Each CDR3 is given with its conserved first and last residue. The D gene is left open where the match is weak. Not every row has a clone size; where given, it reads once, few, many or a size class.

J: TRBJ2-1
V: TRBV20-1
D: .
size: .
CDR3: CSARDLNFGNEQFF
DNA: TGCAGTGCTAGAGATCTTAATTTCGGGAATGAGCAGTTCTTC

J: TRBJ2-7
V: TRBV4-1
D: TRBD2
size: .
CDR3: CASSHRGSEQYF
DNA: TGCGCCAGCAGCCACCGCGGGAGCGAGCAGTACTTC

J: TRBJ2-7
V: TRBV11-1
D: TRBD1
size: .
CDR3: CASGPGTASYEQYF
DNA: TGTGCCAGCGGACCCGGGACAGCGTCCTACGAGCAGTACTTC

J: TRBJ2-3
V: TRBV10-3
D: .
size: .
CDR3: CAISESLTGHLPPDTQYF
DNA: TGTGCCATCAGTGAGTCGCTGACGGGTCACCTCCCCCCAGATACGCAGTATTTT

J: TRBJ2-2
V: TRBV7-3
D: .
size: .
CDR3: CASSTRPGAGELFF
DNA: TGTGCCAGCAGCACGAGACCAGGGGCCGGGGAGCTGTTTTTT

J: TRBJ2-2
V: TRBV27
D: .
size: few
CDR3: CASSPWGGAGELFF
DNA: TGTGCCAGCAGTCCCTGGGGTGGTGCCGGGGAGCTGTTTTTT

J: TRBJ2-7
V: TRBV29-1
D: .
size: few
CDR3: CSVGGTATPYEQYF
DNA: TGCAGCGTTGGCGGAACTGCTACTCCCTACGAGCAGTACTTC

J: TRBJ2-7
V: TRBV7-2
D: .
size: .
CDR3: CASSPSPVYEQYF
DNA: TGTGCCAGCAGCCCTTCGCCGGTTTACGAGCAGTACTTC

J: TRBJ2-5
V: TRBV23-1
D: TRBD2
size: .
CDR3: CASSQSRGEETQYF
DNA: TGCGCCAGCAGTCAATCTCGGGGGGAAGAGACCCAGTACTTC

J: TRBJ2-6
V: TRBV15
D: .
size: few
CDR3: CATSRPFDGSGANVLTF
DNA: TGTGCCACCAGCAGGCCATTTGACGGTTCTGGGGCCAACGTCCTGACTTTC

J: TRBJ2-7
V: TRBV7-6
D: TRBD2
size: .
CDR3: CASSAREGPSYEQYF
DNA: TGTGCCAGCAGCGCTAGGGAGGGACCCTCCTACGAGCAGTACTTC

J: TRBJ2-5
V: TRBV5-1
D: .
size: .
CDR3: CASSLALLAGPYQETQYF
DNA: TGCGCCAGCAGCTTGGCCCTTTTGGCGGGACCGTACCAAGAGACCCAGTACTTC

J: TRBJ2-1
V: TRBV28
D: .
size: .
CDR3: CASSLVESYNEQFF
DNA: TGTGCCAGCAGTTTAGTCGAATCCTACAATGAGCAGTTCTTC

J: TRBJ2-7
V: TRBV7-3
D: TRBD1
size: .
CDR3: CASSLGRGPPYEQYF
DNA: TGTGCCAGCAGCTTAGGAAGGGGGCCGCCCTACGAGCAGTACTTC